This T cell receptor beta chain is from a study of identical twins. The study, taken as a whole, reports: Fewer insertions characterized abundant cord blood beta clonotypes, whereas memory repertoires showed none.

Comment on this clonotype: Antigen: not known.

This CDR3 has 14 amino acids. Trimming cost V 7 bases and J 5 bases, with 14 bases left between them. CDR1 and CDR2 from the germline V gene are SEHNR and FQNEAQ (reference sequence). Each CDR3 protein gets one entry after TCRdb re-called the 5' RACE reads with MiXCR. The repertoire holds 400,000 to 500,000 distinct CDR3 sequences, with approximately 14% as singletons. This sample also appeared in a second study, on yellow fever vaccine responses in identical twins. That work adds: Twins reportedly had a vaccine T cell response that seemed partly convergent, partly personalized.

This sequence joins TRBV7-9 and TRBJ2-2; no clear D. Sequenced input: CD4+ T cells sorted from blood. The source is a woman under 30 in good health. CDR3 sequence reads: CASTPLDPTGELFF. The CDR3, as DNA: TGTGCCAGCACCCCTTTAGATCCAACCGGGGAGCTGTTTTTT.